Reported below is one TCR beta chain. The V end was cut by 0 bases, the J end by 3 bases, with 9 bases between. The germline V gene encodes CDR1 SEHNR and CDR2 FQNEAQ (reference sequence). The CDR3 spans 14 residues. This sample was included in a study of T cells in localized non-small cell lung cancer. TCRdb's table, derived via immunoSEQ multiplex PCR, lists solely in-frame clones and lacks some. This sample has 50,000 to 65,000 clones, with around 82% found just once. This chain links TRBV7-9 with TRBJ2-7; weak D call: TRBD1 (6 bases). Material: PBMCs, obtained before any cancer treatment. The sequence was obtained from a woman aged 35 to 70 with stage II lung adenocarcinoma. The CDR3 DNA reads TGTGCCAGCAGCTTAGCGGGACAAAGCTACGAGCAGTACTTC. It codes for CASSLAGQSYEQYF.